This TCR beta chain was recorded in a study of blood T cell repertoires in COVID-19. This CDR3 is 14 amino acids long. Per the germline V gene, CDR1 is KGHSH and CDR2 is LQKENI. The V gene end was trimmed by 2 bases and the J gene end by 2 bases; junction bases not matched to a gene: 2. TCRdb keeps only in-frame clones here, not all; method: immunoSEQ multiplex PCR. The profile shows more than 110,000 clones, roughly 84% of them singletons. The receptor was isolated from a human donor in a cohort sampled during active COVID-19. The chain couples TRBV18 to TRBJ2-7, with 8 positions matching TRBD2. The specimen was peripheral blood. The CDR3 spells CASSPFGGAYEQYF. DNA for the CDR3: TGTGCCAGCTCACCATTCGGGGGGGCCTACGAGCAGTACTTC.